These 29 T cell receptor beta chains came from one sample sequenced in a study of cytomegalovirus exposure and HLA in healthy donors. The PCR was carried out with 60 Vbeta primers and 13 Jbeta primers. Repertoires were generated with immunoSEQ multiplex PCR, while TCRdb's copy carries only in-frame clones and drops some. This sample has about 86,000 clones, with approximately 70% found just once. Source material: PBMCs. The receptors were sampled from a man between 60 and 70 years old in good health and CMV-seronegative.

The rearrangement uses TRBV29-1 and TRBJ2-5; D is unresolved. The V gene lost 1 base and the J gene lost 3 bases, with 9 bases spanning the gap. Germline values: CDR1 SQVTM, CDR2 ANQGSEA. This CDR3 is built from 13 residues. The DNA of the CDR3 is TGCAGCGTTGAAGTGGTGGCCAAAGAGACCCAGTACTTC. Its protein is CSVEVVAKETQYF. The full variable domain, its missing parts supplied by reference TRBV29-1 and TRBJ2-5, is SAVISQKPSRDICQRGTSLTIQCQVDSQVTMMFWYRQQPGQSLTLIATANQGSEATYESGFVIDKFPISRPNLTFSTLTVSNMSPEDSSIYLCSVEVVAKETQYFGPGTRLLVL.

The V gene is TRBV4-2, the J gene TRBJ1-4; D unresolved. V lost 0 bases and J 8 bases, leaving 13 bases between the germline ends. Germline V gives CDR1 LGHNA, CDR2 YNFKEQ. This CDR3 is 15 amino acids long. The CDR3 DNA reads TGTGCCAGCAGCCAAGAAATCAACCGTGAGGAAAAACTGTTTTTT. Translation: CASSQEINREEKLFF.

V usage is TRBV6-1 and J usage is TRBJ2-3; D remains ambiguous. Deletions cut 5 bases from V and 4 bases from J, with 13 bases between. The CDR3 covers 14 residues. Germline-derived CDR1 and CDR2 are MNHNS and SASEGT. The CDR3 spells CASSIGGRSDTQYF. As DNA, the CDR3 is TGTGCCAGCAGTATTGGTGGGCGCTCAGATACGCAGTATTTT.

The genes are TRBV19 and TRBJ1-2; 8 bases are shared with TRBD1. The germline gives CDR1 LNHDA, CDR2 SQIVND (reference sequence). The CDR3 has 16 amino acids. The junction had 10 bases not matched to a gene; V was cut back by 2 bases and J by 5 bases. CDR3 amino acids: CASSILGQANLYGYTF. The DNA for the CDR3 is TGTGCCAGTAGTATATTGGGACAGGCCAACCTATATGGCTACACCTTC.

V gene TRBV5-4 combines with J gene TRBJ2-2; perhaps TRBD1 as D (6 bases). Per the germline V gene, CDR1 is SGHNT and CDR2 is YYREEE (reference sequence). Trimming took 4 bases from V and 3 from J, leaving 16 bases between them. This CDR3 has 16 amino acids. The CDR3 protein is CASSQPTGQYTGELFF. CDR3 nucleotides: TGTGCCAGCAGCCAACCAACTGGACAGTACACCGGGGAGCTGTTTTTT.

The genes are TRBV28 and TRBJ1-5; the D is unclear. Germline CDR1 reads MDHEN; CDR2 reads SYDVKM. Trimming shortened V by 5 bases and J by 0 bases, and 14 bases separated the two germline ends. The CDR3 totals 16 residues. The CDR3 reads CASSPWESHSNQPQHF. Written as DNA, the CDR3 is TGTGCCAGCAGTCCCTGGGAGTCCCATAGCAATCAGCCCCAGCATTTT. Full variable domain (rest looked up from reference TRBV28 and TRBJ1-5): DVKVTQSSRYLVKRTGEKVFLECVQDMDHENMFWYRQDPGLGLRLIYFSYDVKMKEKGDIPEGYSVSREKKERFSLILESASTNQTSMYLCASSPWESHSNQPQHFGDGTRLSIL.

This sequence joins TRBV5-1 and TRBJ2-5; TRBD1 aligns across 7 bases. Trimming removed 0 bases from V and 3 bases from J; junction bases left unmatched: 8. In germline, CDR1 is SGHRS, CDR2 YFSETQ. The CDR3 is 16 residues long. This CDR3 reads CASSLDRSGTEETQYF. The DNA of the CDR3 is TGCGCCAGCAGCTTGGATCGATCCGGGACAGAAGAGACCCAGTACTTC.

CDR3 sequence reads: CAISEGQGFSYEQYF. The CDR3 nucleotides read TGTGCCATCAGTGAGGGTCAGGGTTTTTCCTACGAGCAGTACTTC. The genes are TRBV10-3 and TRBJ2-7; D might be TRBD1 (5 bases). Trimming took off 2 bases at V and 1 base at J, with 12 bases between the two ends. The CDR3 totals 15 residues. Germline loops: CDR1 ENHRY, CDR2 SYGVKD.

This clone was found once. The J gene is TRBJ1-3, the V gene TRBV4-1; the match to TRBD1 covers 9 bases. V shed 5 bases, J shed 0 bases, and the junction held 2 bases outside the gene matches. The CDR3 loop spans 15 amino acids. The germline V gene has CDR1 MGHRA and CDR2 YSYEKL. CDR3 DNA sequence: TGCGCCAGCAGCAAACAGGGGGCCTCTGGAAACACCATATATTTT. Its translation is CASSKQGASGNTIYF.

The V call is TRBV5-1, the J call TRBJ2-2; D not certain. Germline CDR1 reads SGHRS; CDR2 reads YFSETQ. CDR3 size: 14 residues. The ends were cut back, 6 bases at V and 4 bases at J, with 13 bases in the middle. The DNA for the CDR3 is TGCGCCAGCACCGTAACTCCGGGCACCGGGGAGCTGTTTTTT. This encodes CASTVTPGTGELFF. Combining the CDR3 with reference TRBV5-1 and TRBJ2-2 gives the whole variable domain KAGVTQTPRYLIKTRGQQVTLSCSPISGHRSVSWYQQTPGQGLQFLFEYFSETQRNKGNFPGRFSGRQFSNSRSEMNVSTLELGDSALYLCASTVTPGTGELFFGEGSRLTVL.

In DNA, the CDR3 is TGCGCCAGCAGCCTTGGATGGGGACTTGGCACAGATACGCAGTATTTT. This encodes CASSLGWGLGTDTQYF. J is TRBJ2-3 and V is TRBV5-1, with D perhaps TRBD2 (6 bases). Germline V gene sequence: CDR1 SGHRS, CDR2 YFSETQ. The CDR3 has 16 amino acids. V shed 4 bases and J shed 1 base, with 16 bases lying between them.

CDR3: CASSVQPGQGDEKLFF. The CDR3 DNA sequence: TGCGCCAGCAGCGTACAACCGGGACAGGGGGATGAAAAACTGTTTTTT. The chain uses TRBV5-1 and TRBJ1-4; 11 bases agree with TRBD1. The CDR3 consists of 16 residues. In germline, CDR1 is SGHRS, CDR2 YFSETQ. V trimming: 4 bases; J trimming: 6 bases; junction bases outside the gene matches: 8.

This clone appeared once. The V gene is TRBV6-5, the J gene TRBJ2-1; a weak D match, TRBD2 (5 bases). The CDR3 is made up of 15 amino acids. Per the germline V gene, CDR1 is MNHEY and CDR2 is SVGAGI. Trimming stripped 6 bases from V and 0 bases from J, with 12 bases between. The CDR3 loop reads CASSPAVTSYNEQFF. The CDR3 DNA is TGTGCCAGCAGCCCAGCGGTTACCTCCTACAATGAGCAGTTCTTC.

The gene calls are TRBV5-1 and TRBJ1-5; 7 nucleotides agree with TRBD1. Per the germline V gene, CDR1 is SGHRS and CDR2 is YFSETQ. The CDR3 consists of 15 residues. V trimming: 0 bases; J trimming: 9 bases; junction bases outside the gene matches: 9. The chain's CDR3 is CASSLAGDQGGPQHF. The CDR3 DNA reads as TGCGCCAGCAGCTTGGCGGGGGACCAGGGGGGGCCCCAGCATTTT. Full variable domain (outside the CDR3, taken from reference TRBV5-1 and TRBJ1-5): KAGVTQTPRYLIKTRGQQVTLSCSPISGHRSVSWYQQTPGQGLQFLFEYFSETQRNKGNFPGRFSGRQFSNSRSEMNVSTLELGDSALYLCASSLAGDQGGPQHFGDGTRLSIL.

The sample holds a few counts of this clone. This chain joins TRBV21-1 and TRBJ2-7; no DNA check was done on the table's D call, TRBD2. TRBV21-1 has pseudogene status. The CDR3 has 19 residues. The CDR3 loop is CASSKERGSRRGDSYEQYF. The CDR3 DNA follows: TGTGCCAGCAGCAAAGAGAGGGGATCGCGGCGGGGGGACTCCTACGAGCAGTACTTC.

The CDR3 nucleotides are TGTGCCAGCAGCATCCCGGGGGGACGGTACAATGAGCAGTTCTTC. Residues: CASSIPGGRYNEQFF. V and J are TRBV13 and TRBJ2-1, with TRBD2 matching over 7 bases. Per germline, CDR1 PRHDT and CDR2 FYEKMQ (reference sequence). The CDR3 sequence is 15 residues long. V was clipped by 5 bases and J by 4 bases; unmatched bases: 8.

The chain carries TRBV5-4 and TRBJ2-1; D might be TRBD1 (5 bases). The CDR3 consists of 15 residues. Germline CDR1 reads SGHNT; CDR2 reads YYREEE (reference sequence). Trimming cost V 0 bases and J 6 bases, with 13 bases left between them. Here the CDR3 reads CASSLALARVNEQFF. The CDR3 nucleotides read TGTGCCAGCAGCTTGGCCTTGGCCAGGGTCAATGAGCAGTTCTTC.

This clone was detected a few times. J is TRBJ1-2 and V is TRBV7-9, with a weak D call TRBD1 (5 bases). Deletions cut 8 bases from V and 6 bases from J, with 13 bases between. The germline gives CDR1 SEHNR, CDR2 FQNEAQ (reference sequence). The CDR3 covers 12 residues. The DNA for the CDR3 is TGTGCCAGCTCCCGGGGCGGGGATGGCTACACCTTC. This translates into CASSRGGDGYTF.

The chain combines TRBV5-1 with TRBJ1-1; 8 bases match TRBD1. V shed 0 bases, J shed 2 bases, and the junction held 6 bases outside the gene matches. CDR3 length: 16 amino acids. Germline CDR1 is SGHRS and CDR2 is YFSETQ. The DNA for the CDR3 is TGCGCCAGCAGCTTGGTCCCGACAGGGGTAAACACTGAAGCTTTCTTT. This sequence encodes CASSLVPTGVNTEAFF.

This chain joins TRBV4-1 and TRBJ2-1, with TRBD1 identical over 10 bases. V trimming: 3 bases; J trimming: 15 bases; junction bases outside the gene matches: 8. The germline V gene has CDR1 MGHRA and CDR2 YSYEKL. This CDR3 has 13 residues. CDR3 sequence reads: CASSQDAGTGAFF. As DNA, the CDR3 is TGCGCCAGCAGCCAGGACGCCGGGACAGGGGCGTTCTTC.

This clone was found once. J is TRBJ2-7 and V is TRBV6-1; TRBD2 is a possible D gene (7 bases). Germline V gives CDR1 MNHNS, CDR2 SASEGT. The CDR3 extends over 15 amino acids. The V gene lost 6 bases and the J gene lost 6 bases, with 21 bases spanning the gap. The CDR3 is CASSRGQQTSPEQYF. The CDR3 DNA is TGTGCCAGCAGCCGAGGACAGCAGACTAGCCCCGAGCAGTACTTC.

The rearrangement uses TRBV10-2 and TRBJ2-2; 10 positions agree with TRBD2. Per the germline V gene, CDR1 is WSHSY and CDR2 is SAAADI. Losses at the gene ends were 3 bases for V and 6 bases for J; bases not matched to a gene: 7. The CDR3 length is 16 residues. Written as DNA, the CDR3 is TGCGCCAGCAGTGAAGGCCGCCTAGCGGGAGCCGGGGAGCTGTTTTTT. Residues: CASSEGRLAGAGELFF.

The CDR3 here is CAISEGANYGYTF. The DNA for the CDR3 is TGTGCCATCAGTGAAGGGGCTAACTATGGCTACACCTTC. The chain combines TRBV10-3 with TRBJ1-2, with D perhaps matching TRBD1 (5 bases). The germline V and J ends were trimmed by 3 bases and 0 bases, with 5 bases remaining between them. The CDR3 loop spans 13 amino acids. Germline V gene sequence: CDR1 ENHRY, CDR2 SYGVKD.

V usage is TRBV29-1 and J usage is TRBJ2-5, with D tentatively TRBD2 (6 bases). This CDR3 region has 13 residues. Germline values: CDR1 SQVTM, CDR2 ANQGSEA. Trimming stripped 4 bases from V and 4 bases from J, with 13 bases between. In nucleotides, the CDR3 is TGCAGCGTTGTTGGTCAGGGAGGAGAGACCCAGTACTTC. Translated: CSVVGQGGETQYF.

This clone was seen a few times. The chain employs TRBV5-8 and TRBJ2-3; TRBD1 matches 10 bases. CDR3 length: 15 amino acids. Germline assignment: CDR1 SGHTS and CDR2 YDEGEE. With 4 bases clipped from V and 3 bases from J, the junction kept 5 bases outside the gene matches. The CDR3 DNA sequence: TGTGCCAGCAGCGGCCGGGACAGGGGAACAGATACGCAGTATTTT. Protein product: CASSGRDRGTDTQYF.

The V and J genes are TRBV9 and TRBJ2-7; 12 bases are shared with TRBD2. This CDR3 contains 13 residues. Per the germline V gene, CDR1 is SGDLS and CDR2 is YYNGEE. Trimming removed 7 bases from V and 4 bases from J; junction bases left unmatched: 3. CDR3 sequence: CASSLAGGYEQYF. The DNA for the CDR3 is TGTGCCAGCTCGCTAGCGGGAGGGTACGAGCAGTACTTC.

V is TRBV30 and J is TRBJ1-1; D possibly corresponds to TRBD1 (6 bases). Germline V gene data show CDR1 as GTSNPN and CDR2 as SVGIG (reference sequence). This CDR3 spans 13 amino acids. With 2 bases removed from V and 6 bases from J, the gap between germline ends came to 13 bases. The CDR3 sequence is CAWSLQGLSEAFF. DNA of the CDR3: TGTGCCTGGAGTCTACAGGGTTTGTCTGAAGCTTTCTTT.

The gene calls are TRBV2 and TRBJ1-2; D call uncertain. In germline, CDR1 is SNHLY, CDR2 FYNNEI. V was shortened by 2 bases and J by 1 base, with 11 bases between the two germline ends. This CDR3 has 15 residues. The CDR3 nucleotides are TGTGCCAGCAGTGAAACAAGTGCCCATAACTATGGCTACACCTTC. Encoded protein: CASSETSAHNYGYTF.

The chain uses TRBV5-4 and TRBJ2-7, with D perhaps TRBD2 (6 bases). The CDR3 has 14 residues. Per the germline V gene, CDR1 is SGHNT and CDR2 is YYREEE (reference sequence). The V end lost 0 bases, the J end lost 1 base, and 8 bases lay between the germline ends. This chain's CDR3 is CASSLGSGSYEQYF. DNA for the CDR3: TGTGCCAGCAGCTTGGGTAGCGGTTCCTACGAGCAGTACTTC. Filled out from reference TRBV5-4 and TRBJ2-7, the complete variable domain reads ETGVTQSPTHLIKTRGQQVTLRCSSQSGHNTVSWYQQALGQGPQFIFQYYREEENGRGNFPPRFSGLQFPNYSSELNVNALELDDSALYLCASSLGSGSYEQYFGPGTRLTVT.